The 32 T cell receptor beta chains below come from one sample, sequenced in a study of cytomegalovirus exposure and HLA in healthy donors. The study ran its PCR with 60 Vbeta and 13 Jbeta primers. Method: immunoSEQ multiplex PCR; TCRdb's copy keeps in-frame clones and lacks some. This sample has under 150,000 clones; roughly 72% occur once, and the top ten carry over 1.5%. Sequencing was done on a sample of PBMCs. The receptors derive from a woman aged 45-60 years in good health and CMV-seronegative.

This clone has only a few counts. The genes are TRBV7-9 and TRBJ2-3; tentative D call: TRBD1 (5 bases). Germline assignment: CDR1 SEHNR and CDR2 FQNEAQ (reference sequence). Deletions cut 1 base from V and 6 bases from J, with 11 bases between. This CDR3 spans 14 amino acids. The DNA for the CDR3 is TGTGCCAGCAGCTTAGGCCTGCCAGGGGATACGCAGTATTTT. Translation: CASSLGLPGDTQYF.

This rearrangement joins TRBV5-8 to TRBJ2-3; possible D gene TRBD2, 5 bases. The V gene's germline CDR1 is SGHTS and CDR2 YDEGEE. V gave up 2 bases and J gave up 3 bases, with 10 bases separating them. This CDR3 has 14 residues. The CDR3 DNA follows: TGTGCCAGCAGCTTTGACCGAGGGACAGATACGCAGTATTTT. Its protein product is CASSFDRGTDTQYF.

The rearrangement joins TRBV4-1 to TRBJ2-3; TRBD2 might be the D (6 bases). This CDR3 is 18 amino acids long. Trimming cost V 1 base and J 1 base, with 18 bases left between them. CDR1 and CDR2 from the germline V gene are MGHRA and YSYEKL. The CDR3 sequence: CASSQVGRAGLGTDTQYF. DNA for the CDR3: TGCGCCAGCAGCCAAGTCGGCAGAGCGGGTTTGGGCACAGATACGCAGTATTTT.

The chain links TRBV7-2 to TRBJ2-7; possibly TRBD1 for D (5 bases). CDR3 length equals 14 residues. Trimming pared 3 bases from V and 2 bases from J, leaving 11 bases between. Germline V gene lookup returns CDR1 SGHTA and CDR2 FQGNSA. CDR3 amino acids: CASSFPGIAYEQYF. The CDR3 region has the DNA TGTGCCAGCAGCTTTCCAGGGATCGCCTACGAGCAGTACTTC.

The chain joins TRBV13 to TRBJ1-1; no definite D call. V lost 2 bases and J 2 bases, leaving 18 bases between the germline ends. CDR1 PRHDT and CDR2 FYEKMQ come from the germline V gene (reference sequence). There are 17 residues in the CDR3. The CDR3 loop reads CASSLIGVGRINTEAFF. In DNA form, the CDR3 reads TGTGCCAGCAGCTTAATCGGGGTTGGTCGGATAAACACTGAAGCTTTCTTT.

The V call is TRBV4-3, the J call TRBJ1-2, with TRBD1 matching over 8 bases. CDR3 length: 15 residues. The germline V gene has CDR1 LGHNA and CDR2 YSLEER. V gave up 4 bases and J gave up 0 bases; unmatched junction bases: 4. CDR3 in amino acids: CASSPGQGTNYGYTF. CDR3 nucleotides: TGCGCCAGCAGCCCAGGACAGGGAACTAACTATGGCTACACCTTC.

The CDR3 sequence: CAWSDTSGTWSSPLHF. The CDR3, as DNA: TGTGCCTGGAGTGACACCTCCGGGACATGGTCCTCACCCCTCCACTTT. The chain combines TRBV30 with TRBJ1-6; D is possibly TRBD1 (6 bases). The CDR3 has 16 amino acids. Germline V gene sequence: CDR1 GTSNPN, CDR2 SVGIG (reference sequence). V lost 1 base to trimming and J lost 10 bases, with 20 bases between them. Full variable domain (rest looked up from reference TRBV30 and TRBJ1-6): SQTIHQWPATLVQPVGSPLSLECTVEGTSNPNLYWYRQAAGRGLQLLFYSVGIGQISSEVPQNLSASRPQDRQFILSSKKLLLSDSGFYLCAWSDTSGTWSSPLHFGNGTRLTVT.

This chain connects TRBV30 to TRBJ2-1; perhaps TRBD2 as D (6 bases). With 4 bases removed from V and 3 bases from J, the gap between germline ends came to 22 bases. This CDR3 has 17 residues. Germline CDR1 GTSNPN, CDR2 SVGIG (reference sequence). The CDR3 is CAWNQGRTGVDYNEQFF. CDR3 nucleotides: TGTGCCTGGAACCAGGGTAGGACGGGAGTGGACTACAATGAGCAGTTCTTC.

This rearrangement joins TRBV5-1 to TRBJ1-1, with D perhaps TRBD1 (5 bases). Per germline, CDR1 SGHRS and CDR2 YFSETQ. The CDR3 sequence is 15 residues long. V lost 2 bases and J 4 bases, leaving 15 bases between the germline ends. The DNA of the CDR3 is TGCGCCAGCAGCTTATCTACGGGGGGAAGCACTGAAGCTTTCTTT. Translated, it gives CASSLSTGGSTEAFF.

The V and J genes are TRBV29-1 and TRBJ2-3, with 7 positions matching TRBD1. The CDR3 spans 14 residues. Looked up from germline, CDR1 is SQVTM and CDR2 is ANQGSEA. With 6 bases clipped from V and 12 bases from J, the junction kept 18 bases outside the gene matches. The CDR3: CSVGDSRTTATQYF. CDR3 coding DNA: TGCAGCGTGGGGGACAGCCGCACCACGGCAACACAGTATTTT.

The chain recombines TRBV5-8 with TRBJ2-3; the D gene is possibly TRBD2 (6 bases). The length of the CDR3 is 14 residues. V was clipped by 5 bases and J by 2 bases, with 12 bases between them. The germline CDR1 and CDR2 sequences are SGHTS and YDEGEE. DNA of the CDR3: TGTGCCAGCAGTCCCGGGGGAGCCACAGATACGCAGTATTTT. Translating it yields CASSPGGATDTQYF.

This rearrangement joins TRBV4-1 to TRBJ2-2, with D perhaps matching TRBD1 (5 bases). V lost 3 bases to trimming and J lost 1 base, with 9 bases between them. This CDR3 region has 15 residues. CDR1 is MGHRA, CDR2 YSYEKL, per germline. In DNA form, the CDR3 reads TGCGCCAGCAGCCATTTAGGGGAGAACACCGGGGAGCTGTTTTTT. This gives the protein CASSHLGENTGELFF.

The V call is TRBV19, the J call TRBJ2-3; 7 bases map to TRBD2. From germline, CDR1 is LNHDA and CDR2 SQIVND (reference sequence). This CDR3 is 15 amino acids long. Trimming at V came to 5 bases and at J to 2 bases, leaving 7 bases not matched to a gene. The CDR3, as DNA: TGTGCCAGTAGTTATGCTAGCGGATACACAGATACGCAGTATTTT. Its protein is CASSYASGYTDTQYF.

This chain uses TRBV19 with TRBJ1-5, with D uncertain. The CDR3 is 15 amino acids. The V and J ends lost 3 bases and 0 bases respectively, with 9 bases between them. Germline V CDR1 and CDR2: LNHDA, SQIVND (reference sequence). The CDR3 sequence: CASSISGHSNQPQHF. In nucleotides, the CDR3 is TGTGCCAGTAGTATTTCAGGCCATAGCAATCAGCCCCAGCATTTT.

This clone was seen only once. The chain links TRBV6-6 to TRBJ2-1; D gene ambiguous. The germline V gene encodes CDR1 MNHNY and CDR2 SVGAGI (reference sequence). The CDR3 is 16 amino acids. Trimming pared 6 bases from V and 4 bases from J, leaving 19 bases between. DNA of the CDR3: TGTGCCAGCAGGGCCGCCCAAACGAACAAATACAATGAGCAGTTCTTC. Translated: CASRAAQTNKYNEQFF.

CDR3: CASSKAGNRGGYTF. The CDR3, as DNA: TGTGCCAGCAGTAAAGCGGGGAACCGCGGGGGCTACACCTTC. The chain recombines TRBV6-5 with TRBJ1-2; D is unclear. CDR1 is MNHEY and CDR2 is SVGAGI in the germline V gene. The CDR3 length is 14 residues. V lost 5 bases and J 8 bases, leaving 18 bases between the germline ends.

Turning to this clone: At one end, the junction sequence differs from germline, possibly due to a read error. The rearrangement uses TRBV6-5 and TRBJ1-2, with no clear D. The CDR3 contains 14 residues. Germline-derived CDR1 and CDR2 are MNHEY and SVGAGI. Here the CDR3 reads CASRPSWASSGYPF. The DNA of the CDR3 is TGTGCCAGCCGCCCCTCTTGGGCCTCTTCTGGCTACCCCTTC.

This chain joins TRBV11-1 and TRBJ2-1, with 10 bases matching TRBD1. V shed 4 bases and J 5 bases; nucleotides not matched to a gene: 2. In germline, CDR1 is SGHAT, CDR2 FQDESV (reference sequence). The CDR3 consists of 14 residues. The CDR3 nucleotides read TGTGCCAGCAGCTCCGGGACAGGGGACAATGAGCAGTTCTTC. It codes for CASSSGTGDNEQFF. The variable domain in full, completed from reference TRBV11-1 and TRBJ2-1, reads EAEVAQSPRYKITEKSQAVAFWCDPISGHATLYWYRQILGQGPELLVQFQDESVVDDSQLPKDRFSAERLKGVDSTLKIQPAELGDSAMYLCASSSGTGDNEQFFGPGTRLTVL.

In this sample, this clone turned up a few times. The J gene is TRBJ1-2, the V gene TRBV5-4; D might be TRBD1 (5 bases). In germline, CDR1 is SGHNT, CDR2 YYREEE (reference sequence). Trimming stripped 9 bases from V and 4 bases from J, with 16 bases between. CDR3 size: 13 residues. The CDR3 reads CAIPTANSYGYTF. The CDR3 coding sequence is TGTGCCATCCCGACAGCGAATAGCTATGGCTACACCTTC.

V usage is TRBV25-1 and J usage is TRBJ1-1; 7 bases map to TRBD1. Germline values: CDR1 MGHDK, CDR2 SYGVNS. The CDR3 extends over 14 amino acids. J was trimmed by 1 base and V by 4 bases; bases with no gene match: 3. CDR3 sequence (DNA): TGTGCCAGCAGTGTGGGACAGCCGAACACTGAAGCTTTCTTT. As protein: CASSVGQPNTEAFF. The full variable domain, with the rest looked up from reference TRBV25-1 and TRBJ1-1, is EADIYQTPRYLVIGTGKKITLECSQTMGHDKMYWYQQDPGMELHLIHYSYGVNSTEKGDLSSESTVSRIRTEHFPLTLESARPSHTSQYLCASSVGQPNTEAFFGQGTRLTVV.

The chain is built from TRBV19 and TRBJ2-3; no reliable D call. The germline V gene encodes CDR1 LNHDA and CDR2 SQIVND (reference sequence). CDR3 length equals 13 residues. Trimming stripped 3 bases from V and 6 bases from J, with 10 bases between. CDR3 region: CASSMRGLDTQYF. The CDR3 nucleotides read TGTGCCAGTAGTATGAGAGGATTGGATACGCAGTATTTT.

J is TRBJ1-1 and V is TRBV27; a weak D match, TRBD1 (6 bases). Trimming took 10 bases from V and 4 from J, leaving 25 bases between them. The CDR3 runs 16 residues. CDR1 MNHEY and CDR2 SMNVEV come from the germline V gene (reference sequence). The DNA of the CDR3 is TGTGCCACCGGCTCCCCCAGGGTAGGGGGATCCACTGAAGCTTTCTTT. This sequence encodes CATGSPRVGGSTEAFF.

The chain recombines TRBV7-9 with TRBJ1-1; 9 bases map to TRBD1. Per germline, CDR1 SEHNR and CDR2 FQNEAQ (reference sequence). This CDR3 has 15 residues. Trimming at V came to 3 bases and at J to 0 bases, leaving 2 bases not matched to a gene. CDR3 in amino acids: CASSLGQGLNTEAFF. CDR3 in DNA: TGTGCCAGCAGCTTGGGACAGGGCTTGAACACTGAAGCTTTCTTT.

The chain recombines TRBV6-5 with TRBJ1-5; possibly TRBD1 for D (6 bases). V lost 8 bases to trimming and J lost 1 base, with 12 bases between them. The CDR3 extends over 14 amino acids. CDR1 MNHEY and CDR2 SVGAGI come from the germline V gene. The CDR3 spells CASGGGLSNQPQHF. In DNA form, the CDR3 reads TGTGCCAGCGGGGGGGGGCTAAGCAATCAGCCCCAGCATTTT.

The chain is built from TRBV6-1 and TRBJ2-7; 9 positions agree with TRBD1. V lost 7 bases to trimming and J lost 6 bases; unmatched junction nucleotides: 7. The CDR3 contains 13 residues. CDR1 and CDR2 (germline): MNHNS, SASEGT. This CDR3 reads CASTSNRGPEQYF. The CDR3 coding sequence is TGTGCCAGCACATCGAACAGGGGGCCCGAGCAGTACTTC.

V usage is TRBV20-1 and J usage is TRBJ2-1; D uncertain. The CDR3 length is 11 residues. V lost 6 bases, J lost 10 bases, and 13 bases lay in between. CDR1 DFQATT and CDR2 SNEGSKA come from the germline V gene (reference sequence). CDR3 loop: CSAPRSREQFF. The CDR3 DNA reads TGCAGTGCCCCACGTTCTCGGGAGCAGTTCTTC.

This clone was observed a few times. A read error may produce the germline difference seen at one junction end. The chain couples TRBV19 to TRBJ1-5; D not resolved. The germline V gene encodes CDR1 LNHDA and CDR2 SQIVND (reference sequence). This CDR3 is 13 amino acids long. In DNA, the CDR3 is TGTGCCAGTAGTACCGCCTCAGAACAGCCCCAGAATTTT. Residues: CASSTASEQPQNF.

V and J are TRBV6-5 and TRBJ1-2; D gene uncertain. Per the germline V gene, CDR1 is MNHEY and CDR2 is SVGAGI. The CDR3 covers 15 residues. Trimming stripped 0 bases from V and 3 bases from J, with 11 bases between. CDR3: CASSYSPPYDYGYTF. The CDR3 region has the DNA TGTGCCAGCAGTTACTCTCCCCCTTATGACTATGGCTACACCTTC.

The CDR3 nucleotides read TGTGCCAGTAGTATAGGGCAGGGGATTCCCCACAATCAGCCCCAGCATTTT. As protein: CASSIGQGIPHNQPQHF. The J gene is TRBJ1-5, the V gene TRBV19; possibly TRBD1 for D (6 bases). Germline lookup yields CDR1 LNHDA and CDR2 SQIVND (reference sequence). Between the trimmed V and J ends, which lost 1 base and 3 bases, there was a span of 16 bases. The CDR3 sequence is 17 residues long.

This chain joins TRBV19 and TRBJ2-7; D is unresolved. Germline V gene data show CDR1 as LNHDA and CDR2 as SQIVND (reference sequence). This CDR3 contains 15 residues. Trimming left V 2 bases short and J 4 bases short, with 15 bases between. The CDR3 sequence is CASSISPAPQYEQYF. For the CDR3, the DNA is TGTGCCAGTAGTATAAGTCCAGCGCCACAATACGAGCAGTACTTC.

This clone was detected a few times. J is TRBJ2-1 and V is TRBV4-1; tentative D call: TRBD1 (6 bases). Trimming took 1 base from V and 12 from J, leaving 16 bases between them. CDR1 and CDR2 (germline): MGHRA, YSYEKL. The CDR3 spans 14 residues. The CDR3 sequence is CASSQGTAWIGQFF. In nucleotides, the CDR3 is TGCGCCAGCAGCCAAGGGACAGCCTGGATAGGGCAGTTCTTC.

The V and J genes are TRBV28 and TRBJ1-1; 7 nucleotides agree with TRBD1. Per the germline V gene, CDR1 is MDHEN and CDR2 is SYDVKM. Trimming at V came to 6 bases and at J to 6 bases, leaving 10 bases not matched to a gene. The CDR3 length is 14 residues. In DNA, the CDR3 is TGTGCCAGCAGCAATCTACAGGGGTACTCTGAAGCTTTCTTT. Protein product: CASSNLQGYSEAFF.